This entry concerns a single TCR beta chain. This entry is derived from a study of control samples from healthy donors and cancer patients. The assay was immunoSEQ multiplex PCR, and TCRdb's table has in-frame clones only and misses some. The sample carries 70,000 or so clones, 84% recorded once. The length of the CDR3 is 12 residues. Germline CDR1 and CDR2: ENHRY and SYGVKD. V lost 6 bases and J lost 11, with 15 bases in between. The sequencing input was PBMCs. V gene TRBV10-3 combines with J gene TRBJ2-3; D may be TRBD1 (5 bases). This TCR derives from a woman in her 50s with lung cancer. This CDR3 reads CAISFTGLGQYF. In nucleotides, the CDR3 is TGTGCCATCAGCTTCACAGGTCTAGGGCAGTATTTT.